This is a list of T cell receptor beta chains from one sample in a study of chronic HIV infection and antiretroviral therapy. MiXCR, applied by TCRdb to the 5' RACE reads, yields one record per CDR3 protein. The sample comprises fewer than 40,000 distinct CDR3 sequences, roughly 9.1% of which are singletons, and roughly 2.7% rests with the top ten. Input material: peripheral blood. The source of these receptors is an adult who had HIV and had not received antiretroviral therapy, or was an uninfected healthy control (not recorded which). The CDR3 runs from the conserved cysteine through the conserved F or W. A D gene is named only where the DNA matches it firmly. Size tells how often a clone was seen (once, few, many) or the class of an expanded clone, and some rows leave it out.

>TRBJ2-3|TRBV20-1|many|NA
CSARRDSTDTQYF
TGCAGTGCTAGACGGGACAGCACAGATACGCAGTATTTT
>TRBJ2-2|TRBV2|many|NA
CASSRGSRDTGELFF
TGTGCCAGCAGTAGGGGGAGTCGCGACACCGGGGAGCTGTTTTTT
>TRBJ2-7|TRBV6-5|NA|TRBD2
CASSLTSGSYEQYF
TGTGCCAGCAGTTTGACTAGCGGGAGTTACGAGCAGTACTTC
>TRBJ2-3|TRBV11-2|few|NA
CASSPGPADTQYF
TGTGCCAGCAGCCCCGGCCCGGCCGATACGCAGTATTTT
>TRBJ2-7|TRBV7-2|many|TRBD2
CASSLALAGSSYEQYF
TGTGCCAGCAGCTTGGCCCTAGCGGGAAGCTCCTACGAGCAGTACTTC
>TRBJ1-1|TRBV4-2|few|NA
CASSHEGGQTEAFF
TGTGCCAGCAGCCACGAAGGGGGGCAGACTGAAGCTTTCTTT
>TRBJ2-7|TRBV10-3|many|NA
CAISGDENEQYF
TGTGCCATCAGCGGGGACGAGAACGAGCAGTACTTC
>TRBJ1-5|TRBV4-1|NA|TRBD1
CASSQEDRGQPQHF
TGCGCCAGCAGCCAAGAGGACAGGGGCCAGCCCCAGCATTTT
>TRBJ1-2|TRBV29-1|NA|TRBD1
CSVGTDRVNYGYTF
TGCAGCGTTGGAACGGACAGGGTCAATTATGGCTACACCTTC
>TRBJ2-5|TRBV7-2|many|NA
CASSSSGAGETQYF
TGTGCCAGCAGCTCGTCGGGGGCTGGAGAGACCCAGTACTTC
>TRBJ1-2|TRBV27|NA|TRBD1
CASSFQGDYGYTF
TGTGCCAGCAGTTTTCAGGGGGACTATGGCTACACCTTC
>TRBJ2-1|TRBV29-1|NA|TRBD2
CSVKEGTSGGNEQFF
TGCAGCGTTAAGGAGGGGACTAGCGGGGGTAATGAGCAGTTCTTC
>TRBJ2-7|TRBV5-1|NA|TRBD1
CASQASDRAYEQYF
TGCGCCAGTCAAGCTTCCGACAGGGCCTACGAGCAGTACTTC
>TRBJ2-1|TRBV12-3/TRBV12-4|few|NA
CASTAGTGTNEQFF
TGTGCCAGCACCGCCGGGACTGGGACCAATGAGCAGTTCTTC
>TRBJ2-3|TRBV12-3/TRBV12-4|many|NA
CASSFTLTDTQYF
TGTGCCAGCAGTTTCACTCTGACAGATACGCAGTATTTT
>TRBJ2-1|TRBV7-2|NA|TRBD1
CASNPGTGGYNEQFF
TGTGCCAGCAACCCCGGGACAGGGGGGTACAATGAGCAGTTCTTC